A single T cell receptor beta chain is shown here with its context. What it binds is unknown. This sample stems from a study of monozygotic twins with inflammatory bowel disease. Total RNA, at roughly 3,700 ng, went into every TCR library. Each sample's cDNA came from eight separate reactions. Nested amplification of TCRalpha and TCRbeta cDNA involved two PCRs of approximately 17 and 9 cycles. After re-calling the 5' RACE reads, TCRdb lists one entry per CDR3 protein, DNA absent. This table lists fewer than 200,000 distinct CDR3 sequences. Germline V gene sequence: CDR1 SEHNR, CDR2 FQNEAQ (reference sequence). The CDR3 is 11 residues long. General study results and limits: IBD patients carried less diverse TCRbeta repertoires (inverse Simpson) than healthy co-twins.

The rearrangement joins TRBV7-9 to TRBJ2-7. The sequence was obtained from a human donor with ulcerative colitis or Crohn's disease, or a healthy co-twin of an affected twin (not recorded which). The specimen sequenced was blood. The chain's CDR3 is CASTQGREQYF.